These 30 T cell receptor beta chains originate from one sample sequenced in a study of Tregs in tolerant kidney transplant recipients (dated by TCRdb to the late 2010s). Per the publication, the time point label means: blood sample drawn before combined kidney and bone marrow transplant. The library was obtained by the immunoSEQ multiplex PCR assay. The table comes from immuneACCESS by way of TCRdb, which keeps in-frame sequences with V and J called. Part of the clones is missing from these tables; in studies checked, under half for an unresolved V gene and the rest for unknown reasons. The sample data list about 66,000 clones, and roughly 89% of these were observed just once. The leading ten clones occupy approximately 11% of the sample. The source was CD8+ T cells from blood, collected before the transplant. These receptor sequences come from a human donor who received a combined kidney and bone marrow transplant.

The V and J genes are TRBV7-6 and TRBJ2-3; D is perhaps TRBD2 (5 bases). V was shortened by 3 bases and J by 4 bases, with 8 bases between the two germline ends. The CDR3 length is 13 residues. Germline assignment: CDR1 SGHVS and CDR2 FNYEAQ. CDR3 DNA sequence: TGTGCCAGCAGCTTCGGAGGACCAGATACGCAGTATTTT. It is translated as CASSFGGPDTQYF.

This clone was counted between two and nine times. The CDR3 loop reads CASSGGTSGDSSYNEQFF. CDR3 DNA: TGTGCCAGCAGCGGGGGGACTAGCGGGGACAGCTCCTACAATGAGCAGTTCTTC. The rearrangement uses TRBV9 and TRBJ2-1; 13 positions match TRBD2. Unmatched junction bases numbered 6, after V lost 3 bases and J lost 0 bases. Germline V gene data show CDR1 as SGDLS and CDR2 as YYNGEE. This CDR3 spans 18 amino acids.

The V call is TRBV4-1, the J call TRBJ2-1; D is perhaps TRBD2 (7 bases). The CDR3 covers 18 residues. Germline assignment: CDR1 MGHRA and CDR2 YSYEKL. V shed 0 bases and J shed 5 bases, with 20 bases lying between them. CDR3 in amino acids: CASSQDPLGGPVHNEQFF. For the CDR3, the DNA is TGCGCCAGCAGCCAAGATCCCCTCGGGGGGCCGGTTCACAATGAGCAGTTCTTC.

Written as DNA, the CDR3 is TGTGCCAGCAGTTTATTGGGGCAGTCCTACGAGCAGTACTTC. It yields the protein CASSLLGQSYEQYF. The rearrangement links TRBV28 to TRBJ2-7; possible D gene TRBD1, 5 bases. The CDR3 runs 14 residues. Germline-derived CDR1 and CDR2 are MDHEN and SYDVKM. Deletions cut 1 base from V and 1 base from J, with 8 bases between.

This clone occurred a few times. V usage is TRBV7-9 and J usage is TRBJ2-7; TRBD2 matches 8 bases. The junction had 4 bases not matched to a gene; V was cut back by 4 bases and J by 2 bases. The CDR3 is made up of 14 amino acids. The germline CDR1 and CDR2 sequences are SEHNR and FQNEAQ (reference sequence). In nucleotides, the CDR3 is TGTGCCAGCAGCTCAGCGGGAGTAACCTACGAGCAGTACTTC. Translated, it gives CASSSAGVTYEQYF.

The chain uses TRBV28 and TRBJ2-5, with D perhaps TRBD2 (7 bases). Trimming removed 3 bases at V and 4 bases at J, with 9 bases between. Germline V gene sequence: CDR1 MDHEN, CDR2 SYDVKM. The CDR3 runs 13 residues. CDR3 region: CASSFRGGETQYF. The CDR3 DNA is TGTGCCAGCAGTTTTAGGGGGGGAGAGACCCAGTACTTC.

This clone was seen just once. The CDR3 is CASSPPSGEQYF. Here the CDR3 DNA reads TGTGCCAGCAGCCCCCCGTCCGGCGAGCAGTACTTC. The V and J genes are TRBV7-9 and TRBJ2-7; D gene unclear. CDR1 and CDR2 (germline): SEHNR, FQNEAQ (reference sequence). V lost 5 bases to trimming and J lost 6 bases, with 11 bases between them. The CDR3 sequence is 12 residues long.

The rearrangement links TRBV18 to TRBJ2-1, with 8 bases identical to TRBD1. CDR3 size: 15 residues. V was clipped by 5 bases and J by 2 bases; unmatched bases: 5. Germline values: CDR1 KGHSH, CDR2 LQKENI. Here the CDR3 DNA reads TGTGCCAGCTCAGATACAGGGGGACCCTACAATGAGCAGTTCTTC. Translating it yields CASSDTGGPYNEQFF.

CDR3 DNA: TGTGCCAGCAGTTTTTTGGTAGGGGGTGGCCCTGCGCAGTACTTC. Encoded protein: CASSFLVGGGPAQYF. The chain uses TRBV28 and TRBJ2-7; TRBD1 might be the D (6 bases). Germline CDR1 MDHEN, CDR2 SYDVKM. CDR3 length: 15 amino acids. The V gene lost 3 bases and the J gene lost 9 bases, with 21 bases spanning the gap. Looking up the rest from reference TRBV28 and TRBJ2-7 gives the full variable domain: DVKVTQSSRYLVKRTGEKVFLECVQDMDHENMFWYRQDPGLGLRLIYFSYDVKMKEKGDIPEGYSVSREKKERFSLILESASTNQTSMYLCASSFLVGGGPAQYFGPGTRLTVT.

The chain combines TRBV6-6 with TRBJ2-1; TRBD1 might be the D (6 bases). This CDR3 contains 16 residues. The germline V gene has CDR1 MNHNY and CDR2 SVGAGI (reference sequence). V shed 2 bases and J shed 0 bases, with 11 bases lying between them. This CDR3 is CASSYPDSRSYNEQFF. The DNA for the CDR3 is TGTGCCAGCAGTTACCCGGACAGTCGCTCCTACAATGAGCAGTTCTTC.

A few counts support this clone. The rearrangement uses TRBV7-4 and TRBJ2-1, with TRBD2 identical over 7 bases. The junction had 12 bases not matched to a gene; V was cut back by 8 bases and J by 8 bases. Germline assignment: CDR1 SGHVT and CDR2 SQSDAQ. This CDR3 has 14 amino acids. The CDR3 is CASARLAGPDEQFF. As DNA, the CDR3 is TGTGCCAGCGCTCGATTAGCGGGTCCGGATGAGCAGTTCTTC.

The chain combines TRBV27 with TRBJ2-1, with TRBD2 as a possible D gene (6 bases). CDR1 MNHEY and CDR2 SMNVEV come from the germline V gene (reference sequence). Trimming shortened V by 2 bases and J by 6 bases, and 14 bases separated the two germline ends. The CDR3 has 15 amino acids. Here the CDR3 reads CASSLQGLTRNEQFF. DNA for the CDR3: TGTGCCAGCAGTTTACAAGGACTAACGCGCAATGAGCAGTTCTTC.

V gene TRBV30 combines with J gene TRBJ1-4, with TRBD1 as a possible D gene (6 bases). The CDR3 loop spans 14 amino acids. Trimming cost V 3 bases and J 6 bases, with 14 bases left between them. In germline, CDR1 is GTSNPN, CDR2 SVGIG (reference sequence). DNA for the CDR3: TGTGCCTGGAGGGGTGGACAGTCTGATGAAAAACTGTTTTTT. Its protein product is CAWRGGQSDEKLFF.

The J gene is TRBJ2-2, the V gene TRBV13, with unresolved D. Trimming took 7 bases from V and 7 from J, leaving 7 bases between them. The CDR3 has 11 residues. Germline V gives CDR1 PRHDT, CDR2 FYEKMQ (reference sequence). CDR3 region: CASTQYGELFF. DNA of the CDR3: TGTGCCAGCACGCAGTACGGGGAGCTGTTTTTT.

V is TRBV5-1 and J is TRBJ1-1, with unresolved D. Looked up from germline, CDR1 is SGHRS and CDR2 is YFSETQ. The CDR3 has 12 residues. With 4 bases removed from V and 3 bases from J, the gap between germline ends came to 7 bases. The CDR3 reads CASSITDTEAFF. Here the CDR3 DNA reads TGCGCCAGCAGCATCACGGACACTGAAGCTTTCTTT. Using reference TRBV5-1 and TRBJ1-1 for the parts outside the CDR3, the full variable domain is KAGVTQTPRYLIKTRGQQVTLSCSPISGHRSVSWYQQTPGQGLQFLFEYFSETQRNKGNFPGRFSGRQFSNSRSEMNVSTLELGDSALYLCASSITDTEAFFGQGTRLTVV.

The V and J genes are TRBV7-9 and TRBJ2-3, with 7 bases that match TRBD2. The CDR3 loop spans 15 amino acids. Germline V lookup: CDR1 SEHNR, CDR2 FQNEAQ (reference sequence). The V and J ends lost 5 bases and 5 bases, in that order; junction bases with no gene match: 10. CDR3 sequence: CASSLYAGAGDTQYF. CDR3 DNA: TGTGCCAGCAGCCTGTACGCGGGAGCAGGAGATACGCAGTATTTT.

The chain couples TRBV7-9 to TRBJ1-6; unclear D gene. The V gene's germline CDR1 is SEHNR and CDR2 FQNEAQ (reference sequence). The CDR3 has 16 amino acids. Trimming cost V 1 base and J 3 bases, with 10 bases left between them. The chain's CDR3 is CASSLEKQIYNSPLHF. The DNA of the CDR3 is TGTGCCAGCAGCTTAGAAAAACAAATCTATAATTCACCCCTCCACTTT.

V and J are TRBV2 and TRBJ1-5; the D gene is possibly TRBD1 (6 bases). The CDR3 covers 15 residues. Trimming pared 4 bases from V and 2 bases from J, leaving 12 bases between. Germline CDR1 reads SNHLY; CDR2 reads FYNNEI. The CDR3 DNA sequence: TGTGCCAGCAGTGTAGGGGGAGAGGGCAATCAGCCCCAGCATTTT. It encodes CASSVGGEGNQPQHF.

V usage is TRBV7-6 and J usage is TRBJ2-1, with TRBD2 as a possible D gene (6 bases). V shed 1 base and J shed 8 bases, with 21 bases lying between them. Germline V gene sequence: CDR1 SGHVS, CDR2 FNYEAQ. The CDR3 covers 17 residues. CDR3: CASSLGFAGSQVDEQFF. The CDR3 nucleotides read TGTGCCAGCAGCTTAGGTTTCGCGGGGTCTCAGGTGGATGAGCAGTTCTTC. Complete variable domain (other parts from reference TRBV7-6 and TRBJ2-1): GAGVSQSPRYKVTKRGQDVALRCDPISGHVSLYWYRQALGQGPEFLTYFNYEAQQDKSGLPNDRFSAERPEGSISTLTIQRTEQRDSAMYRCASSLGFAGSQVDEQFFGPGTRLTVL.

V is TRBV12-5 and J is TRBJ2-3, with D perhaps matching TRBD1 (6 bases). Germline-derived CDR1 and CDR2 are LGHNT and FRNRAP. Trimming took off 1 base at V and 4 bases at J, with 12 bases between the two ends. This CDR3 has 15 residues. CDR3 nucleotide sequence: TGTGCTAGTGGTTTGGGCAGACAGGCCTCAGATACGCAGTATTTT. Translating it yields CASGLGRQASDTQYF.

V usage is TRBV4-1 and J usage is TRBJ2-5; D possibly corresponds to TRBD2 (5 bases). V lost 4 bases, J lost 4 bases, and 22 bases lay in between. The CDR3 has 17 residues. Germline CDR1 reads MGHRA; CDR2 reads YSYEKL. The CDR3 DNA reads TGCGCCAGCAGCCTACTAGGCCCCCCCCTGGTCGGAGAGACCCAGTACTTC. This translates into CASSLLGPPLVGETQYF.

The rearrangement links TRBV7-9 to TRBJ2-5; D may match TRBD1 or TRBD2 (5 bases each). Matching the DNA end better, TRBJ2-7 makes the J call doubtful. The CDR3 has 11 residues. Germline values: CDR1 SEHNR, CDR2 FQNEAQ (reference sequence). CDR3 sequence reads: CASHGGYEQYF. The CDR3 DNA is TGTGCCAGCCATGGGGGCTACGAGCAGTACTTC.

The chain couples TRBV2 to TRBJ1-1; D may be TRBD1 (5 bases). Trimming removed 0 bases from V and 5 bases from J, with 16 bases in between. The germline V gene encodes CDR1 SNHLY and CDR2 FYNNEI. This CDR3 is 16 amino acids long. CDR3 amino acids: CASSEARGNRRTEAFF. In DNA, the CDR3 is TGTGCCAGCAGTGAAGCGCGTGGTAACAGGCGGACTGAAGCTTTCTTT.

V usage is TRBV29-1 and J usage is TRBJ2-7; a weak D match, TRBD1 (6 bases). The CDR3 has 14 residues. The V end lost 6 bases, the J end lost 6 bases, and 21 bases lay between the germline ends. CDR1 and CDR2 from the germline V gene are SQVTM and ANQGSEA. The CDR3 region has the DNA TGCAGCGTGTTGTGGCTTGGTTCAGGGGTCGAGCAGTACTTC. Its protein product is CSVLWLGSGVEQYF.

As regards this clone: This sample includes further DNA sequences coding for the same CDR3. This sequence joins TRBV19 and TRBJ1-1; 8 bases line up with TRBD1. The ends lost 3 bases at V and 0 bases at J; junction bases unmatched: 0. The CDR3 spans 14 residues. Germline V CDR1 and CDR2: LNHDA, SQIVND (reference sequence). The CDR3 here is CASSMGQVNTEAFF. CDR3 nucleotide sequence: TGTGCCAGTAGTATGGGACAGGTGAACACTGAAGCTTTCTTT.

This chain uses TRBV11-3 with TRBJ2-4; 9 bases agree with TRBD2. Trimming at V came to 3 bases and at J to 3 bases, leaving 9 bases not matched to a gene. The CDR3 is made up of 17 amino acids. Germline CDR1 and CDR2: SGHNT and YENEEA. The CDR3 DNA sequence: TGTGCCAGCAGCTTCGGACTAGCGTTAGATCTCAAAAACATTCAGTACTTC. Its protein product is CASSFGLALDLKNIQYF.

In this sample, this clone turned up once. The chain is built from TRBV11-3 and TRBJ2-7, with D possibly matching TRBD1 (5 bases). The length of the CDR3 is 13 residues. From germline, CDR1 is SGHNT and CDR2 YENEEA. Trimming stripped 6 bases from V and 3 bases from J, with 12 bases between. CDR3 sequence reads: CASRLRQGYEQYF. The DNA for the CDR3 is TGTGCCAGCAGATTACGTCAGGGCTACGAGCAGTACTTC.

This chain joins TRBV14 and TRBJ2-1, with a tentative D call TRBD1 (5 bases). CDR1 is SGHDN and CDR2 is FVKESK in the germline V gene. V gave up 5 bases and J gave up 6 bases, with 17 bases separating them. This CDR3 region has 15 residues. The CDR3 region is CASSKTDSPSNEQFF. CDR3 coding DNA: TGTGCCAGCAGCAAGACAGATTCCCCTTCCAATGAGCAGTTCTTC.

The gene calls are TRBV19 and TRBJ1-1; no reliable D call. Trimming removed 2 bases from V and 1 base from J, with 11 bases in between. CDR1 is LNHDA, CDR2 SQIVND, per germline (reference sequence). The CDR3 has 15 residues. CDR3 in DNA: TGTGCCAGTAGTATAATTTCATCGGGGAACACTGAAGCTTTCTTT. Translated: CASSIISSGNTEAFF.

This clone was picked up one time. The chain employs TRBV7-6 and TRBJ1-4; no definite D call. This CDR3 region has 17 residues. V lost 1 base to trimming and J lost 0 bases, with 12 bases between them. Germline-derived CDR1 and CDR2 are SGHVS and FNYEAQ. DNA for the CDR3: TGTGCCAGCAGCTTAGATGGGCCTCATGCAACTAATGAAAAACTGTTTTTT. The encoded protein is CASSLDGPHATNEKLFF.